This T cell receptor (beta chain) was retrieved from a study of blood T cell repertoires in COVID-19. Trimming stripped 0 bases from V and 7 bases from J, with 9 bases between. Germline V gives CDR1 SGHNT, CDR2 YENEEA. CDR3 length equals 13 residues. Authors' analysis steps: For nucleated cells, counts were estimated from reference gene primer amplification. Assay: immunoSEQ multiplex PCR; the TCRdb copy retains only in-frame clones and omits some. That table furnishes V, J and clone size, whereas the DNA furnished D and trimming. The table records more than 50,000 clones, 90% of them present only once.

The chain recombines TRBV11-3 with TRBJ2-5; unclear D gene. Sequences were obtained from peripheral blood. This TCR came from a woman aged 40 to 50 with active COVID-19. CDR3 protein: CASSLDPSGTQYF. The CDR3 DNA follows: TGTGCCAGCAGCTTAGACCCTTCGGGGACCCAGTACTTC.